This TCR beta chain is drawn from a study of T cell repertoires in cytomegalovirus infection. TCRdb reanalysed the reads using MiXCR and keeps one entry per CDR3 protein. The repertoire has some 180,000 distinct CDR3 sequences, roughly 15% of them found once; the top ten carry under 30%. Study-level findings and limits: Summed public TCR beta family frequency identified CMV carriers bearing the relevant HLA.

Concerning this clonotype itself: No antigen is known for it.

CDR3 length: 15 residues. V shed 5 bases, J shed 5 bases, and the junction held 8 bases outside the gene matches. The germline gives CDR1 SGHTA, CDR2 FQGTGA. This receptor was obtained from a human donor in good health (CMV status not recorded). Some clones in this sample may be carry-over from other donors' samples. Sequenced: CD8+ T cells from PBMCs. The J gene is TRBJ2-5, the V gene TRBV7-3; 10 bases fit TRBD2. CDR3 DNA: TGTGCCAGCAGCCATACTAGCGGGGCACGGGAGACCCAGTACTTC. The encoded protein is CASSHTSGARETQYF.